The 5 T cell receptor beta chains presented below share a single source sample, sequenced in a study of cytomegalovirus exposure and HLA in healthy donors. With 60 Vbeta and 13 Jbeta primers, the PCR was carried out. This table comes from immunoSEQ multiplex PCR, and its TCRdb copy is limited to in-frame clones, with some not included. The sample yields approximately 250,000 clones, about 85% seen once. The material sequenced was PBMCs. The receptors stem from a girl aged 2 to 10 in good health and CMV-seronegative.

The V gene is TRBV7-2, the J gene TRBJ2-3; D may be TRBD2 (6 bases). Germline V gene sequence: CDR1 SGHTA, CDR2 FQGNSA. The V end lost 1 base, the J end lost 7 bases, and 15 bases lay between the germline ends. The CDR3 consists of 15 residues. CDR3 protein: CASSLGSGSMNTQYF. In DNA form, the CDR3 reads TGTGCCAGCAGCTTAGGTTCCGGGAGCATGAATACGCAGTATTTT.

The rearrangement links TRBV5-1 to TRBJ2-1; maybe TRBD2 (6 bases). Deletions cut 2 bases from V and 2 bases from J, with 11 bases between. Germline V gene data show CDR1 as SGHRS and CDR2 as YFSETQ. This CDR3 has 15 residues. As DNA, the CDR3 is TGCGCCAGCAGCTTCGGAGCGGGCACCTACAATGAGCAGTTCTTC. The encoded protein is CASSFGAGTYNEQFF. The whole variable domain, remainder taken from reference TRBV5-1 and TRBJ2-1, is KAGVTQTPRYLIKTRGQQVTLSCSPISGHRSVSWYQQTPGQGLQFLFEYFSETQRNKGNFPGRFSGRQFSNSRSEMNVSTLELGDSALYLCASSFGAGTYNEQFFGPGTRLTVL.

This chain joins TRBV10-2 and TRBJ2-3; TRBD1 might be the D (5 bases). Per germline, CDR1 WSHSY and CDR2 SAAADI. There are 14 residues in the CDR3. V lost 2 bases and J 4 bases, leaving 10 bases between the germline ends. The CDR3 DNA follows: TGCGCCAGCAGTGAGGACAGTGGGGCAGATACGCAGTATTTT. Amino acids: CASSEDSGADTQYF.

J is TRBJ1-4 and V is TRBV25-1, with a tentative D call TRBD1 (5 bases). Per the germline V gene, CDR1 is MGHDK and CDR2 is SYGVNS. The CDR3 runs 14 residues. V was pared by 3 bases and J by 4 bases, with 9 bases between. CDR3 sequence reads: CASSDWQGNEKLFF. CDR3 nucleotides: TGTGCCAGCAGTGACTGGCAGGGTAATGAAAAACTGTTTTTT.

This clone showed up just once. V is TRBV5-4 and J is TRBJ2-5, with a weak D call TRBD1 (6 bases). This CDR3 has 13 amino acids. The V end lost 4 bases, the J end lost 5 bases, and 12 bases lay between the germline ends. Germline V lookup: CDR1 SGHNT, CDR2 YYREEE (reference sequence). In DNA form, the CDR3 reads TGTGCCAGCAGCCCATACACAGGGGAGACCCAGTACTTC. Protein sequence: CASSPYTGETQYF.